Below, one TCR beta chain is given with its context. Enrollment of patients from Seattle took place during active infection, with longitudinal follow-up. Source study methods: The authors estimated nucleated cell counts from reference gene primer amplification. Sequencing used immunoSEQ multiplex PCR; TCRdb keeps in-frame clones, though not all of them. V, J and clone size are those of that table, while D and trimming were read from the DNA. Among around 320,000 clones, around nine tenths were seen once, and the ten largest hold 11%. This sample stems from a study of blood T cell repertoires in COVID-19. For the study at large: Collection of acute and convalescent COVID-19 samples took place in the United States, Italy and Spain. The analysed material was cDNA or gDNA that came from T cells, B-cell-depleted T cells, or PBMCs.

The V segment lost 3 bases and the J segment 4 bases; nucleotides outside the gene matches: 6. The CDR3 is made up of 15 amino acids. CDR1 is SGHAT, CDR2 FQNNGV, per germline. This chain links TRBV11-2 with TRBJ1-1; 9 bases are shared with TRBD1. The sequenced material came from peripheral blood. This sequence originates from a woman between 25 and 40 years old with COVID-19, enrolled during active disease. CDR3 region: CASSFTGGRGTEAFF. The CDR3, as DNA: TGTGCCAGCAGCTTTACAGGGGGCAGGGGCACTGAAGCTTTCTTT.